The T cell receptor (beta chain) described here comes from a study of blood T cell repertoires in COVID-19. Looking at the study overall: Samples representing acute and convalescent COVID-19 were sourced from the United States, Italy and Spain. Sources were T cells, B-cell-depleted T cells, or PBMCs; the material itself was cDNA or gDNA.

Germline CDR1 reads LNHDA; CDR2 reads SQIVND (reference sequence). The CDR3 contains 16 residues. The germline V and J ends were trimmed by 6 bases and 7 bases, with 25 bases remaining between them. In the original workflow: From reference gene primer amplification, estimates of nucleated cell counts were derived. Assay used: immunoSEQ multiplex PCR; TCRdb lists only in-frame clones, some missing. For V, J and clone size, that table is used; D and trimming come from the DNA. The repertoire holds about 490,000 clones, with roughly 85% as singletons. What was sequenced was peripheral blood. This chain uses TRBV19 with TRBJ2-7; D is possibly TRBD2 (6 bases). This clonotype originated in a human donor in a cohort sampled during active COVID-19. This CDR3 reads CASSIQPGLDKGEQYF. CDR3 sequence (DNA): TGTGCCAGTAGCATCCAACCGGGACTCGATAAGGGGGAGCAGTACTTC.